This TCR beta chain is drawn from a study of cytomegalovirus exposure and HLA in healthy donors. PCR involved 60 Vbeta and 13 Jbeta primers. The method was immunoSEQ multiplex PCR; TCRdb's version includes in-frame clones alone and lacks a portion of them. The data show about 210,000 clones, roughly 78% seen once. This clone has more than one count but fewer than ten. Germline loops: CDR1 SGHRS, CDR2 YFSETQ. This CDR3 has 14 amino acids. The ends lost 4 bases at V and 8 bases at J; junction bases unmatched: 8. The specimen was PBMCs. The sequence was obtained from a boy between 10 and 17 years old in good health and CMV-seronegative. This chain joins TRBV5-1 and TRBJ1-4; TRBD1 agrees at 7 bases. The CDR3: CASSQTGSGEKLFF. DNA for the CDR3: TGCGCCAGCAGCCAGACAGGGTCGGGGGAAAAACTGTTTTTT. The variable domain in full, with the rest retrieved from reference TRBV5-1 and TRBJ1-4, is KAGVTQTPRYLIKTRGQQVTLSCSPISGHRSVSWYQQTPGQGLQFLFEYFSETQRNKGNFPGRFSGRQFSNSRSEMNVSTLELGDSALYLCASSQTGSGEKLFFGSGTQLSVL.